Each of the 29 T cell receptor beta chains below was sequenced from the same sample in a study of post-analysis software for immune sequencing data. Study-level findings and limits: Several TRBV segments were more frequent in patients than controls; TRBV5-6, TRBV5-1 and TRBV20-1 belonged to this group.

Prepared TCR beta cDNA libraries contained unique molecular identifiers. TCRdb reprocessed the PCR reads with MiXCR, giving one entry per CDR3 protein. The sample has some 690,000 distinct CDR3 sequences; roughly three fifths are singletons. These receptors have no known antigen. Material for sequencing was blood. These receptors were collected from a girl aged 2-9 years with multiple sclerosis.

The chain recombines TRBV5-6 with TRBJ2-4, with D tentatively TRBD2 (5 bases). Looked up from germline, CDR1 is SGHDT and CDR2 is YYEEEE. Between the trimmed V and J ends, which lost 0 bases and 1 base, there was a span of 14 bases. This CDR3 is 17 amino acids long. The CDR3 DNA follows: TGTGCCAGCAGCTTGGATGGGAGTTATGTGGCCAAAAACATTCAGTACTTC. This encodes CASSLDGSYVAKNIQYF.

The chain links TRBV5-1 to TRBJ1-1; TRBD1 matches at 7 bases. Germline V gives CDR1 SGHRS, CDR2 YFSETQ. The CDR3 sequence is 16 residues long. V lost 4 bases to trimming and J lost 2 bases; unmatched junction nucleotides: 11. The CDR3 sequence is CASSPPLQGYNTEAFF. DNA of the CDR3: TGCGCCAGCAGCCCCCCGTTACAGGGGTATAACACTGAAGCTTTCTTT. The variable domain in full, completed from reference TRBV5-1 and TRBJ1-1, reads KAGVTQTPRYLIKTRGQQVTLSCSPISGHRSVSWYQQTPGQGLQFLFEYFSETQRNKGNFPGRFSGRQFSNSRSEMNVSTLELGDSALYLCASSPPLQGYNTEAFFGQGTRLTVV.

This chain uses TRBV3-1 with TRBJ2-5; D is undetermined. The germline CDR1 and CDR2 sequences are LGHDT and YNNKEL (reference sequence). This CDR3 comprises 13 residues. Between the trimmed V and J ends, which lost 1 base and 1 base, there was a span of 4 bases. This CDR3 reads CASSQASQETQYF. DNA of the CDR3: TGTGCCAGCAGCCAAGCGTCCCAAGAGACCCAGTACTTC.

The chain couples TRBV6-2 or TRBV6-3 to TRBJ1-2, with a weak D call TRBD1 (6 bases). The CDR3 loop spans 15 amino acids. Germline V gene lookup returns CDR1 MNHEY and CDR2 SVGEGT. Between the trimmed V and J ends, which lost 2 bases and 6 bases, there was a span of 16 bases. CDR3 sequence reads: CASSYGPTGTDGYTF. The CDR3 DNA sequence: TGTGCCAGCAGTTACGGACCGACAGGAACCGATGGCTACACCTTC.

The chain is built from TRBV4-1 and TRBJ2-1; D remains unclear. Germline V CDR1 and CDR2: MGHRA, YSYEKL. Trimming left V 0 bases short and J 3 bases short, with 9 bases between. The CDR3 has 15 amino acids. Here the CDR3 reads CASSQDRQVYNEQFF. The CDR3 DNA sequence: TGCGCCAGCAGCCAAGATCGTCAGGTCTACAATGAGCAGTTCTTC.

Points on this clonotype: The germline gene is not matched at one end of the junction; a read error may be the cause. The chain links TRBV14 to TRBJ2-3; no clear D. The CDR3 runs 14 residues. Looked up from germline, CDR1 is SGHDN and CDR2 is FVKESK. This chain's CDR3 is CASSQVTSTDAQYF. CDR3 DNA: TGTGCCAGCAGCCAAGTAACCTCCACAGATGCGCAGTATTTT.

This clonotype was detected ten times or more. The gene calls are TRBV6-4 and TRBJ2-1; 13 positions match TRBD2. This CDR3 contains 14 residues. V lost 9 bases, J lost 10 bases, and 9 bases stayed unmatched. Germline lookup yields CDR1 MRHNA and CDR2 SNTAGT. CDR3 residues: CARTTSGGPWEQFF. The CDR3 DNA is TGTGCCAGGACGACTAGCGGGGGGCCCTGGGAGCAGTTCTTC.

This rearrangement joins TRBV4-2 to TRBJ2-3; 7 bases align to TRBD1. Germline CDR1 and CDR2: LGHNA and YNFKEQ. The CDR3 runs 14 residues. Germline trimming cut 6 bases from V and 4 bases from J; bases unmatched to any gene: 7. The chain's CDR3 is CASSTGAGPDTQYF. The CDR3 DNA reads as TGTGCCAGCAGTACAGGGGCCGGACCAGATACGCAGTATTTT.

In the case of this clonotype: The junction departs from germline at one end; a sequencing error may be responsible. The chain has TRBV10-3 and TRBJ2-7; perhaps TRBD2 as D (5 bases). This CDR3 has 15 residues. Looked up from germline, CDR1 is ENHRY and CDR2 is SYGVKD. This CDR3 is CAIRRGPSDSYGQYF. CDR3 bases: TGTGCCATCAGGAGAGGGCCTTCGGACTCCTACGGGCAGTACTTC.

CDR3 sequence: CSGAGLAALQETQYF. The DNA for the CDR3 is TGCAGTGGGGCCGGGCTAGCGGCTCTCCAAGAGACCCAGTACTTC. The chain is built from TRBV20-1 and TRBJ2-5; 7 positions match TRBD2. Germline V gives CDR1 DFQATT, CDR2 SNEGSKA (reference sequence). The CDR3 consists of 15 residues. Losses at the gene ends were 7 bases for V and 1 base for J; bases not matched to a gene: 12.

This clonotype was seen once. This sequence joins TRBV7-2 and TRBJ2-5, with D tentatively TRBD1 or TRBD2 (5 bases each). CDR3 length: 16 amino acids. Per germline, CDR1 SGHTA and CDR2 FQGNSA. V lost 6 bases, J lost 4 bases, and 21 bases lay in between. This CDR3 reads CASSSTGTHPPETQYF. CDR3 DNA sequence: TGTGCCAGCAGTTCCACCGGGACCCACCCCCCAGAGACCCAGTACTTC.

This chain uses TRBV6-5 with TRBJ2-3; 7 bases line up with TRBD1. This CDR3 is 14 amino acids long. Germline assignment: CDR1 MNHEY and CDR2 SVGAGI. The ends lost 6 bases at V and 5 bases at J; junction bases unmatched: 8. The CDR3 sequence is CASRTQGFVDTQYF. CDR3 in DNA: TGTGCCAGCAGGACACAGGGGTTCGTAGATACGCAGTATTTT.

This clonotype was seen a few times. The gene calls are TRBV4-2 and TRBJ2-1; D uncertain. Per germline, CDR1 LGHNA and CDR2 YNFKEQ. The CDR3 loop spans 15 amino acids. The ends were cut back, 1 base at V and 3 bases at J, with 10 bases in the middle. The chain's CDR3 is CASSQGGSRYNEQFF. The CDR3 DNA reads TGTGCCAGCAGCCAAGGGGGTAGTCGCTACAATGAGCAGTTCTTC.

Of note for this clonotype: Compared with germline, one end of the junction differs, possibly owing to a read error. The rearrangement uses TRBV3-1 and TRBJ2-1; D tentatively reads TRBD1 or TRBD2 (6 bases each). The CDR3 length is 16 residues. Germline V gene sequence: CDR1 LGHDT, CDR2 YNNKEL (reference sequence). The CDR3 region is CASSQGWGANYNKQFF. The CDR3 nucleotides read TGTGCCAGCAGCCAAGGATGGGGGGCCAACTACAATAAGCAGTTCTTC.

The genes are TRBV20-1 and TRBJ1-1; D call uncertain. CDR3 length: 13 residues. CDR1 and CDR2 from the germline V gene are DFQATT and SNEGSKA (reference sequence). Deletions cut 2 bases from V and 0 bases from J, with 7 bases between. CDR3: CSARPVVNTEAFF. In DNA, the CDR3 is TGCAGTGCTAGACCTGTGGTGAACACTGAAGCTTTCTTT.

CDR3 in amino acids: CASSPSGPRFYEQYF. CDR3 in DNA: TGTGCCAGCAGCCCTAGCGGACCTCGCTTCTACGAGCAGTACTTC. The chain has TRBV12-3 or TRBV12-4 and TRBJ2-7; TRBD2 matches at 7 bases. The CDR3 is 15 residues long. V lost 6 bases, J lost 3 bases, and 11 bases stayed unmatched.

CDR3 in amino acids: CATEGTPYNEQFF. The CDR3 DNA reads as TGTGCCACCGAGGGGACACCCTACAATGAGCAGTTCTTC. The chain links TRBV12-3 or TRBV12-4 to TRBJ2-1; D possibly corresponds to TRBD1 (6 bases). With 10 bases removed from V and 2 bases from J, the gap between germline ends came to 12 bases. This CDR3 is 13 amino acids long.

This clonotype has ten or more counts. The rearrangement uses TRBV5-1 and TRBJ2-1; D is uncertain. V lost 5 bases to trimming and J lost 2 bases, with 8 bases between them. The CDR3 extends over 13 amino acids. Looked up from germline, CDR1 is SGHRS and CDR2 is YFSETQ. In nucleotides, the CDR3 is TGCGCCAGCAGACCGCTTACCTACAATGAGCAGTTCTTC. Translating it yields CASRPLTYNEQFF.

This clonotype was picked up one time. The chain recombines TRBV2 with TRBJ2-3, with D possibly called TRBD1 or TRBD2 (5 bases each). Trimming left V 9 bases short and J 3 bases short, with 16 bases between. This CDR3 is built from 14 residues. Germline V gene sequence: CDR1 SNHLY, CDR2 FYNNEI. CDR3 coding DNA: TGTGCCAGACAAAATCAGGGACCTACAGATACGCAGTATTTT. It yields the protein CARQNQGPTDTQYF.

Comments on this clonotype: One end of the junction is discordant with germline, which a read error may explain. The chain uses TRBV29-1 and TRBJ2-1; 9 nucleotides match TRBD2. The CDR3 spans 12 residues. The germline V gene encodes CDR1 SQVTM and CDR2 ANQGSEA. DNA of the CDR3: TGCAGCGTAGAGAGCGGGGGGAATGGGCAGTTCTTC. It yields the protein CSVESGGNGQFF.

The chain combines TRBV10-1 with TRBJ2-3; D is ambiguous. This CDR3 is 13 amino acids long. Germline V gene lookup returns CDR1 WNHNN and CDR2 SYGVQD (reference sequence). The V end was cut by 6 bases, the J end by 5 bases, with 12 bases between. CDR3 region: CASRRTSQDTQYF. The CDR3 DNA sequence: TGCGCCAGCAGACGGACGTCCCAAGATACGCAGTATTTT.

This clonotype appeared a few times. The chain uses TRBV20-1 and TRBJ2-3; unclear D gene. V was cut by 0 bases and J by 5 bases, with 9 bases left in between. This CDR3 region has 13 residues. CDR1 and CDR2 (germline): DFQATT, SNEGSKA (reference sequence). The CDR3 loop reads CSARDRAGDTQYF. The DNA for the CDR3 is TGCAGTGCTAGAGATCGGGCAGGAGATACGCAGTATTTT.

The chain is built from TRBV6-5 and TRBJ1-1, with D perhaps matching TRBD1 (5 bases). With 0 bases removed from V and 5 bases from J, the gap between germline ends came to 10 bases. CDR3 length equals 14 residues. In germline, CDR1 is MNHEY, CDR2 SVGAGI. CDR3 amino acids: CASSYSGLGTEAFF. CDR3 nucleotide sequence: TGTGCCAGCAGTTACTCGGGGCTGGGAACTGAAGCTTTCTTT.

This chain links TRBV2 with TRBJ2-3; D is uncertain. The CDR3 is made up of 14 amino acids. Per germline, CDR1 SNHLY and CDR2 FYNNEI. V lost 2 bases and J lost 0, with 6 bases in between. The CDR3 sequence: CASSEQVSTDTQYF. Here the CDR3 DNA reads TGTGCCAGCAGTGAACAGGTTAGCACAGATACGCAGTATTTT.

This clonotype has more than one count but fewer than ten. The chain has TRBV20-1 and TRBJ2-1, with 8 bases that match TRBD2. Trimming at V came to 0 bases and at J to 6 bases, leaving 7 bases not matched to a gene. The CDR3 is 15 amino acids. In germline, CDR1 is DFQATT, CDR2 SNEGSKA (reference sequence). The CDR3 reads CSAREGTRVGNEQFF. The CDR3 bases are TGCAGTGCTAGAGAGGGGACTAGAGTAGGCAATGAGCAGTTCTTC.

The CDR3 DNA is TGTGCCAGCAGTCCAATTACCTACAATGAGCAGTTCTTC. Encoded protein: CASSPITYNEQFF. V gene TRBV2 combines with J gene TRBJ2-1; unclear D gene. Germline V lookup: CDR1 SNHLY, CDR2 FYNNEI. CDR3 length: 13 amino acids. Trimming cost V 5 bases and J 2 bases, with 7 bases left between them.

V is TRBV6-5 and J is TRBJ1-1; weak D call: TRBD1 (6 bases). This CDR3 has 15 residues. V shed 2 bases and J shed 7 bases, with 17 bases lying between them. Germline V gene data show CDR1 as MNHEY and CDR2 as SVGAGI. This chain's CDR3 is CASSYVPQGRDEAFF. In nucleotides, the CDR3 is TGTGCCAGCAGTTACGTTCCACAGGGTAGAGATGAAGCTTTCTTT.

This clonotype was seen more than once but under ten times. The gene calls are TRBV12-3 or TRBV12-4 and TRBJ1-1; D not certain. CDR3 length equals 15 residues. V was cut by 4 bases and J by 1 base, with 13 bases left in between. The CDR3 sequence: CASSSRAPGNTEAFF. The CDR3 bases are TGTGCCAGCAGTTCCCGGGCCCCCGGGAACACTGAAGCTTTCTTT.

The rearrangement joins TRBV12-3 or TRBV12-4 to TRBJ2-5; 14 nucleotides line up with TRBD2. The CDR3 consists of 16 residues. V lost 5 bases and J lost 3; bases outside the gene matches: 5. The CDR3 reads CASSPPGLAGEETQYF. CDR3 nucleotides: TGTGCCAGCAGTCCCCCGGGACTAGCGGGAGAAGAGACCCAGTACTTC.